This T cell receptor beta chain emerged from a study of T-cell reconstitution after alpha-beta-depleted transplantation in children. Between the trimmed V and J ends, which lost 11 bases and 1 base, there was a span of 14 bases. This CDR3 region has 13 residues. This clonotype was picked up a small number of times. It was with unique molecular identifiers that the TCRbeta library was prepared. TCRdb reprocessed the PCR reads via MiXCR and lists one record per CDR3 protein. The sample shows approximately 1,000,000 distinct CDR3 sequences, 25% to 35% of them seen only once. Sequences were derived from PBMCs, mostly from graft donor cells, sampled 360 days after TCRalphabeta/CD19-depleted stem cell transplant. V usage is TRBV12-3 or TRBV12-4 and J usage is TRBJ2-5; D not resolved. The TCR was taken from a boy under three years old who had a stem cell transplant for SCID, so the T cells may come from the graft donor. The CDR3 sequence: CAPNPPFQETQYF. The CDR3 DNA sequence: TGTGCCCCTAACCCACCCTTCCAAGAGACCCAGTACTTC.